Below are 17 T cell receptor beta chains sequenced from a single sample in a study of blood T cell repertoires in COVID-19. Using immunoSEQ multiplex PCR, the repertoire was profiled, and TCRdb retains in-frame clones only, with some absent. Of fewer than 300,000 clones in the sample, 75% to 85% were seen once. Sequencing was performed on peripheral blood. The origin of the receptors is a man in his fifties or sixties with active or convalescent COVID-19.

The chain joins TRBV12-3 or TRBV12-4 to TRBJ1-1; maybe TRBD1 (5 bases). The CDR3 spans 13 residues. V was clipped by 5 bases and J by 7 bases, with 14 bases between them. This CDR3 is CASSQVAGGEAFF. The CDR3, as DNA: TGTGCCAGCAGTCAAGTCGCCGGGGGTGAAGCTTTCTTT.

V usage is TRBV3-1 (or the pseudogene TRBV3-2) and J usage is TRBJ1-6; possible D gene TRBD1, 5 bases. The CDR3 has 13 amino acids. Trimming took off 5 bases at V and 9 bases at J, with 11 bases between the two ends. Germline V gene lookup returns CDR1 LGHDT and CDR2 YNNKEL (reference sequence). CDR3 sequence: CASSGARSSPLHF. The CDR3 bases are TGTGCCAGCAGCGGGGCCCGGAGTTCACCCCTCCACTTT.

This sequence joins TRBV18 and TRBJ2-7, with D perhaps matching TRBD2 (6 bases). The CDR3 is 15 amino acids. Per germline, CDR1 KGHSH and CDR2 LQKENI. With 0 bases removed from V and 1 base from J, the gap between germline ends came to 10 bases. The CDR3 DNA is TGTGCCAGCTCACCACCACTAGCCGGTTCCTACGAGCAGTACTTC. Translated, it gives CASSPPLAGSYEQYF.

The J gene is TRBJ2-1, the V gene TRBV19; 10 bases agree with TRBD1. Unmatched junction bases numbered 8, after V lost 5 bases and J lost 10 bases. CDR1 is LNHDA, CDR2 SQIVND, per germline (reference sequence). CDR3 size: 14 residues. CDR3 nucleotides: TGTGCCAGTAGTCCCCGACAGGGGGCTTGGGAGCAGTTCTTC. This codes for CASSPRQGAWEQFF.

V gene TRBV7-9 combines with J gene TRBJ2-3; tentative D call: TRBD2 (6 bases). The germline CDR1 and CDR2 sequences are SEHNR and FQNEAQ (reference sequence). This CDR3 comprises 12 residues. Trimming removed 5 bases from V and 9 bases from J, with 12 bases in between. This CDR3 is CASSEPGLTQYF. Written as DNA, the CDR3 is TGTGCCAGCAGCGAACCGGGACTGACGCAGTATTTT.

This sequence joins TRBV9 and TRBJ1-3, with D hard to call. Germline loops: CDR1 SGDLS, CDR2 YYNGEE. Trimming shortened V by 0 bases and J by 4 bases, and 8 bases separated the two germline ends. This CDR3 comprises 14 residues. The chain's CDR3 is CASSVAGVGNTIYF. CDR3 sequence (DNA): TGTGCCAGCAGCGTAGCCGGGGTCGGAAACACCATATATTTT. Complete variable domain (other parts from reference TRBV9 and TRBJ1-3): DSGVTQTPKHLITATGQRVTLRCSPRSGDLSVYWYQQSLDQGLQFLIQYYNGEERAKGNILERFSAQQFPDLHSELNLSSLELGDSALYFCASSVAGVGNTIYFGEGSWLTVV.

The chain carries TRBV18 and TRBJ1-5; D is perhaps TRBD1 (6 bases). The V end lost 3 bases, the J end lost 4 bases, and 10 bases lay between the germline ends. The CDR3 loop spans 14 amino acids. Looked up from germline, CDR1 is KGHSH and CDR2 is LQKENI. DNA for the CDR3: TGTGCCAGCTCACCGGGGGGGGCGAATCAGCCCCAGCATTTT. Protein product: CASSPGGANQPQHF.

The chain employs TRBV6-2 or TRBV6-3 and TRBJ2-1; 8 nucleotides line up with TRBD2. This CDR3 contains 18 residues. The germline V gene has CDR1 MNHEY and CDR2 SVGEGT. Trimming took 2 bases from V and 8 from J; bases not matched to a gene: 17. For the CDR3, the DNA is TGTGCCAGCAGTTACCCTTATTCGGGAGGGCCTTCAGTTTATGAGCAGTTCTTC. Translated: CASSYPYSGGPSVYEQFF.

The chain uses TRBV10-3 and TRBJ1-3; TRBD1 might be the D (6 bases). V was shortened by 5 bases and J by 4 bases, with 9 bases between the two germline ends. This CDR3 has 13 amino acids. Per germline, CDR1 ENHRY and CDR2 SYGVKD. The CDR3 loop is CAISNGQGNTIYF. For the CDR3, the DNA is TGTGCCATCAGTAATGGACAGGGAAACACCATATATTTT.

J is TRBJ1-5 and V is TRBV2, with D maybe TRBD1 (6 bases). The CDR3 covers 15 residues. V lost 7 bases to trimming and J lost 4 bases, with 17 bases between them. Germline CDR1 SNHLY, CDR2 FYNNEI. The CDR3 spells CASTEGGARNQPQHF. The CDR3 region has the DNA TGTGCCAGCACCGAAGGGGGGGCCCGAAATCAGCCCCAGCATTTT.

V usage is TRBV11-2 and J usage is TRBJ2-1; 7 bases align to TRBD2. Germline assignment: CDR1 SGHAT and CDR2 FQNNGV. The length of the CDR3 is 14 residues. V shed 7 bases and J 4 bases; nucleotides not matched to a gene: 7. The CDR3 protein is CASTQSGVYNEQFF. DNA for the CDR3: TGTGCCAGCACCCAAAGCGGGGTATACAATGAGCAGTTCTTC.

The rearrangement uses TRBV18 and TRBJ1-3, with a weak D call TRBD1 (6 bases). Germline values: CDR1 KGHSH, CDR2 LQKENI. Trimming left V 1 base short and J 3 bases short, with 13 bases between. CDR3 length: 16 amino acids. CDR3 nucleotide sequence: TGTGCCAGCTCACCACAGGCACAGGGCAGTGGAAACACCATATATTTT. This gives the protein CASSPQAQGSGNTIYF.

The chain uses TRBV7-8 and TRBJ2-5; D might be TRBD2 (7 bases). The CDR3 spans 15 residues. V lost 5 bases, J lost 7 bases, and 20 bases lay in between. Germline lookup yields CDR1 SGHVS and CDR2 FQNEAQ. The DNA for the CDR3 is TGTGCCAGCAGCGCCCACCGATCAAGGGGGGGGACCCAGTACTTC. Encoded protein: CASSAHRSRGGTQYF.

This sequence joins TRBV19 and TRBJ1-1, with 8 bases identical to TRBD1. Germline CDR1 and CDR2: LNHDA and SQIVND (reference sequence). The CDR3 runs 16 residues. V gave up 1 base and J gave up 4 bases; unmatched junction bases: 8. The CDR3 here is CASSIVPGGSGTEAFF. CDR3 in DNA: TGTGCCAGTAGTATAGTGCCAGGGGGCTCGGGCACTGAAGCTTTCTTT.

The chain employs TRBV4-1 and TRBJ2-4, with TRBD1 identical over 8 bases. Losses at the gene ends were 3 bases for V and 0 bases for J; bases not matched to a gene: 10. Germline V gene lookup returns CDR1 MGHRA and CDR2 YSYEKL. The CDR3 is 18 residues long. This chain's CDR3 is CASSQGSQGAVAKNIQYF. Written as DNA, the CDR3 is TGCGCCAGCAGCCAGGGATCGCAGGGGGCCGTAGCCAAAAACATTCAGTACTTC.

The rearrangement links TRBV3-1 (or the pseudogene TRBV3-2) to TRBJ2-5; TRBD2 is a possible D gene (5 bases). This CDR3 has 15 amino acids. Trimming took off 6 bases at V and 1 base at J, with 15 bases between the two ends. CDR1 and CDR2 from the germline V gene are LGHDT and YNNKEL (reference sequence). The CDR3 is CASRPRMDFQETQYF. The CDR3, as DNA: TGTGCCAGCAGACCACGAATGGACTTCCAAGAGACCCAGTACTTC.

This rearrangement joins TRBV6-2 or TRBV6-3 to TRBJ2-3, with 7 bases that match TRBD2. This CDR3 spans 16 amino acids. Per germline, CDR1 MNHEY and CDR2 SVGEGT. With V trimmed by 0 bases and J by 1 base, 4 bases remained unmatched. The CDR3 region has the DNA TGTGCCAGCAGTTACTCGCGGGAGAGGGGCACAGATACGCAGTATTTT. Translating gives CASSYSRERGTDTQYF.